This TCR beta chain is from a study of cytomegalovirus exposure and HLA in healthy donors. Donors consisted of healthy bone marrow donors. In the PCR, 60 Vbeta and 13 Jbeta primers were used. The method was immunoSEQ multiplex PCR; TCRdb's version includes in-frame clones alone and lacks a portion of them. The table has 90,000 to 150,000 clones, over 60% seen once. From germline, CDR1 is SGHRS and CDR2 YFSETQ. Between the trimmed V and J ends, which lost 0 bases and 8 bases, there was a span of 11 bases. This CDR3 comprises 14 residues. The chain has TRBV5-1 and TRBJ1-4; D gene ambiguous. The sample comprised PBMCs. This sequence originates from a woman aged 25 to 39 in good health and CMV-seropositive. This CDR3 reads CASSLDSLGEKLFF. CDR3 nucleotide sequence: TGCGCCAGCAGCTTGGACAGTTTAGGAGAAAAACTGTTTTTT. The full variable domain, completed using reference TRBV5-1 and TRBJ1-4, is KAGVTQTPRYLIKTRGQQVTLSCSPISGHRSVSWYQQTPGQGLQFLFEYFSETQRNKGNFPGRFSGRQFSNSRSEMNVSTLELGDSALYLCASSLDSLGEKLFFGSGTQLSVL.